Listed below are T cell receptor beta chains from one sample, sequenced in a study of CD8+CD57+ T cells in acquired aplastic anemia. TCRdb ran MiXCR on the reads and lists one entry per CDR3 protein. Of under 250,000 distinct CDR3 sequences listed, around 32% are singletons. Sample: sorted CD4+, CD8+, or CD8+CD57+ T cells (not recorded which) from PBMCs. The receptors stem from a human donor in good health, serving as a control. Both conserved end residues are part of each CDR3. D genes are given only for firm matches. The listing skips clone size in some rows; elsewhere it reads once, few, many or a size class.

>.|TRBJ1-6|.|12|TRBV11-1
TGTGCCAGCAGCTCAAACAATTCACCCCTCCGCTTT
CASSSNNSPLRF
>.|TRBJ2-6|.|18|TRBV25-1
TGTGCCAGCAGTGAATCAGGGGCGCCTTCCTCTGGGGCCAACGTCCTGACTTTC
CASSESGAPSSGANVLTF
>TRBD1|TRBJ1-5|many|15|TRBV20-1
TGCAGTGCCGTGACAGGGGGAACTAGCAATCAGCCCCAGCATTTT
CSAVTGGTSNQPQHF
>TRBD1|TRBJ1-2|.|14|TRBV10-3
TGTGCCACGTCGTCGCAGGGGGCGGGCTATGGCTACACCTTC
CATSSQGAGYGYTF
>.|TRBJ1-1|once|16|TRBV20-1
TGCAGTGCTGGACGGCTAGCGGGGGGGCTGGGGACTGAAGCTTTCTTT
CSAGRLAGGLGTEAFF
>.|TRBJ2-3|.|15|TRBV9
TGTGCCAGCAGCGGGGGGTTGGGACACACAGATACGCAGTATTTT
CASSGGLGHTDTQYF
>.|TRBJ1-2|once|10|TRBV7-9
TGTGCCACCAGGGGTCGTGGCTACACCTTC
CATRGRGYTF
>TRBD1|TRBJ2-5|few|12|TRBV29-1
TGCAGCGTTGGGTACAGGGGAGAGACCCAGTACTTC
CSVGYRGETQYF
>.|TRBJ1-2|many|14|TRBV19
TGTGCCAGTAGTATAGATGAGAATTACTATGGCTACACCTTC
CASSIDENYYGYTF
>TRBD1|TRBJ1-2|once|14|TRBV29-1
TGCAGCGTTGCCCGGGACAGATCTAACTATGGCTACACCTTC
CSVARDRSNYGYTF
>.|TRBJ2-7|many|13|TRBV20-1
TGCAGTGCTAGGCTGCCGACAACCTACGAGCAGTACTTC
CSARLPTTYEQYF
>.|TRBJ2-6|.|15|TRBV6-1
TGTGCCAGCTACACAAGGTCCCGGGGGATTGACGGCCTGACTTTC
CASYTRSRGIDGLTF
>.|TRBJ2-2|.|12|TRBV10-3
TGTGCCATGGCAGAGGGGACCGGGGAGCTGTTTTTT
CAMAEGTGELFF
>.|TRBJ2-7|.|15|TRBV2
TGTGCCAGCAGCTTATTTGGGGGGCTCTCCTACGAGCAGTACTTC
CASSLFGGLSYEQYF
>TRBD1|TRBJ1-5|.|15|TRBV2
TGTGCCAGCAGGGGGACAGGGTCCGGCAATCAGCCCCAGCATTTT
CASRGTGSGNQPQHF
>TRBD1|TRBJ2-7|many|14|TRBV5-1
TGCGCCAGCAGCGTGGGGGACAGCTACTACGAGCAGTACTTC
CASSVGDSYYEQYF
>.|TRBJ2-7|.|13|TRBV20-1
TGCAGTGCTACCCGGGACTCCGCCTACGAGCAGTACTTC
CSATRDSAYEQYF
>.|TRBJ2-7|once|15|TRBV5-6
TGTGCCAGCAGCCGGGGTGCTCGTCCTTCCTACGAGCAGTACTTC
CASSRGARPSYEQYF
>.|TRBJ1-1|.|14|TRBV2
TGTGCCAGCAGTTTAGAGGGAAGGTTCACTGAAGCTTTCTTT
CASSLEGRFTEAFF
>.|TRBJ2-1|.|11|TRBV2
TGTGCCAGCACGTCCACCAATGAGCAGTTCTTC
CASTSTNEQFF
>.|TRBJ1-2|many|16|TRBV7-2
TGTGCCAGCAGCCCTAGCGCCGACAGAGCTAACTATGGCTACACCTTC
CASSPSADRANYGYTF
>TRBD2|TRBJ2-7|.|15|TRBV2
TGTGCCAGCGAAAGACTAGCGGGAGGTGCGGGGGAGCAGTACTTC
CASERLAGGAGEQYF
>.|TRBJ2-5|.|16|TRBV24-1
TGTGCCACCAGTGATTTGCAGCAAGCCAAACAAGAGACCCAGTACTTC
CATSDLQQAKQETQYF
>TRBD1|TRBJ1-1|many|15|TRBV7-9
TGTGCCAGCAGGGTCACGACAGGGGAAAGTTCTGAAGCTTTCTTT
CASRVTTGESSEAFF
>.|TRBJ2-5|.|17|TRBV5-1
TGCGCCAGCCAAAAGGGCCATCCGGGGGGCGCCGGCGAGACCCAGTACTTC
CASQKGHPGGAGETQYF
>.|TRBJ1-2|.|15|TRBV5-4
TGTGCCAGCTCCCCGCGCAGGGCCCTACTCTATGGCTACACCTTC
CASSPRRALLYGYTF
>.|TRBJ2-1|.|14|TRBV6-2/TRBV6-3
TGTGCCAGCAGTTACAGGGCCCCCAGGGATGAGCAGTTCTTC
CASSYRAPRDEQFF
>.|TRBJ1-1|many|16|TRBV20-1
TGCAGTGCTAGAGACCCCGGACAGCCTAAGAACACTGAAGCTTTCTTT
CSARDPGQPKNTEAFF
>TRBD1|TRBJ2-1|many|14|TRBV2
TGTGCCAGCAAACAGGGGGATTGGGACAATGAGCAGTTCTTC
CASKQGDWDNEQFF
>.|TRBJ1-2|.|16|TRBV7-2
TGTGCCAGCAGCTTGGCGAGCCCGCTTGCTAACTATGGCTACACCTTC
CASSLASPLANYGYTF
>TRBD1|TRBJ2-7|many|14|TRBV3-1
TGTGCCAGCAGCCGTGACAGGGAAAGCTACGAGCAGTACTTC
CASSRDRESYEQYF
>TRBD2|TRBJ2-1|.|18|TRBV5-4
TGTGCCAGCAGCTGGGCCCAAGGTAGCGGGAACTCCTACAATGAGCAGTTCTTC
CASSWAQGSGNSYNEQFF
>.|TRBJ1-5|many|16|TRBV7-8
TGTGCCAGCAGCTTAAAGGTTTGGCAATCGGATCAGCCCCAGCATTTT
CASSLKVWQSDQPQHF
>.|TRBJ2-1|.|14|TRBV20-1
TGCAGTGCTGCCGGGACCAAGGACTACAATGAGCAGTTCTTC
CSAAGTKDYNEQFF
>.|TRBJ2-5|.|13|TRBV7-9
TGTGCCAGCAGGGAGCGTGGGGGGGAGACCCAGTACTTC
CASRERGGETQYF
>TRBD1|TRBJ2-7|.|14|TRBV15
TGTGCCACCAGCAGACCGGACAGGGGGCGGGAGCAGTACTTC
CATSRPDRGREQYF
>TRBD1|TRBJ2-1|many|15|TRBV4-1
TGCGCCAGCAGCCAAGTCACGACAGGGCAATATGAGCAGTTCTTC
CASSQVTTGQYEQFF
>TRBD1|TRBJ1-2|.|14|TRBV20-1
TGCAGTGCAGTAACCGGGACAGTTATTAATGGCCACACCTTC
CSAVTGTVINGHTF
>TRBD2|TRBJ2-7|.|15|TRBV2
TGTGCCAGCAGTGGGGCGAGCGGGGATTCCTACGAGCAGTACTTC
CASSGASGDSYEQYF
>.|TRBJ2-5|.|8|TRBV2
TGTGCCAGCAGTGACCCCGGGTTC
CASSDPGF
>.|TRBJ1-1|many|16|TRBV12-3/TRBV12-4
TGTGCCAGCAGTTTTCGAGCCCACACAGGGTCAGCTGAAGCTTTCTTT
CASSFRAHTGSAEAFF
>.|TRBJ1-2|.|12|TRBV7-3
TGTGCCAGCAGCTTAACTGGGGCCGGCTACACCTTC
CASSLTGAGYTF
>TRBD1|TRBJ2-1|.|11|TRBV20-1
TGCAGTGCTGAACAGGGGAATCGGCAGTTCTTC
CSAEQGNRQFF
>TRBD1|TRBJ2-7|many|14|TRBV20-1
TGCAGTGCTAGGGCTGACAGGGCCCCCTACGAGCAGTACTTC
CSARADRAPYEQYF
>.|TRBJ1-2|.|16|TRBV25-1
TGTGCCAGCAGTTTAAGACTAGCGGGACAAGGTCCCGGCTACACCTTC
CASSLRLAGQGPGYTF
>TRBD1|TRBJ2-5|many|13|TRBV7-7
TGTGCCAGCAGCCTGGACAGGGGAGAGACCCAGTACTTC
CASSLDRGETQYF
>.|TRBJ1-1|few|16|TRBV5-1
TGCGCCAGCAGCTTCAAGTCGGAGGGCGGGAGCACTGAAGCTTTCTTT
CASSFKSEGGSTEAFF
>.|TRBJ2-3|many|14|TRBV5-1
TGCGCCAGCAGGATCAACAGGGACACAGATACGCAGTATTTT
CASRINRDTDTQYF
>TRBD1|TRBJ2-7|.|15|TRBV5-1
TGCGCCAGCAGCCTAGGACAGGGGAGGGGCTACGAGCAGTACTTC
CASSLGQGRGYEQYF
>.|TRBJ1-2|.|14|TRBV7-9
TGTGCCAGCAGCTTAGACCGGGGGAAATATGGCTACACCTTC
CASSLDRGKYGYTF
>TRBD1|TRBJ2-1|.|18|TRBV12-3/TRBV12-4
TGTGCCGGCAGTTTACTGTCGTCGAACAGGGGTAAGAAGGATGAGCAGTTCTTC
CAGSLLSSNRGKKDEQFF